Listed here are 12 T cell receptor beta chains from one sample, sequenced in a study of cytomegalovirus exposure and HLA in healthy donors. PCR was performed using 60 Vbeta and 13 Jbeta primers. The protocol was immunoSEQ multiplex PCR, while the TCRdb copy is restricted to in-frame clones and leaves out a portion. The listing records 80,000 to 100,000 clones. Specimen: PBMCs. These receptors were collected from a middle-aged man in good health and CMV-seronegative.

V and J are TRBV11-2 and TRBJ2-1; 9 bases are a match to TRBD1. The CDR3 is made up of 15 amino acids. V lost 5 bases to trimming and J lost 5 bases; unmatched junction nucleotides: 7. Germline V gives CDR1 SGHAT, CDR2 FQNNGV. CDR3 nucleotides: TGTGCCAGCAGCACCCGACAGGGGGGACACAATGAGCAGTTCTTC. This gives the protein CASSTRQGGHNEQFF.

V and J are TRBV28 and TRBJ1-5; D unclear. Germline CDR1 and CDR2: MDHEN and SYDVKM. CDR3 length: 12 amino acids. V was pared by 2 bases and J by 8 bases, with 7 bases between. For the CDR3, the DNA is TGTGCCAGCAGTTTACCCCAGGAGCCCCAGCATTTT. It codes for CASSLPQEPQHF.

The DNA of the CDR3 is TGTGCCAGCTCTAACAGGGGGTTAGGCAATCAGCCCCAGCATTTT. Its translation is CASSNRGLGNQPQHF. V and J are TRBV18 and TRBJ1-5; 8 bases are shared with TRBD1. Germline V gives CDR1 KGHSH, CDR2 LQKENI. The CDR3 runs 15 residues. Losses at the gene ends were 6 bases for V and 2 bases for J; bases not matched to a gene: 6.

For the CDR3, the DNA is TGTGCCAGCTCACCAACAGATAGGAATTCACCCCTCCACTTT. This gives the protein CASSPTDRNSPLHF. The chain has TRBV18 and TRBJ1-6; D unclear. V lost 2 bases and J 7 bases, leaving 9 bases between the germline ends. The length of the CDR3 is 14 residues. The germline CDR1 and CDR2 sequences are KGHSH and LQKENI.

The chain has TRBV9 and TRBJ1-3; no clear D. The CDR3 length is 17 residues. The germline V gene has CDR1 SGDLS and CDR2 YYNGEE. With 1 base removed from V and 4 bases from J, the gap between germline ends came to 18 bases. The CDR3 sequence is CASSVTIEGFSGNTIYF. In nucleotides, the CDR3 is TGTGCCAGCAGCGTAACAATTGAGGGTTTCTCCGGAAACACCATATATTTT.

The rearrangement uses TRBV27 and TRBJ1-4; maybe TRBD1 (6 bases). Trimming took off 6 bases at V and 7 bases at J, with 12 bases between the two ends. CDR3 length equals 13 residues. The germline V gene encodes CDR1 MNHEY and CDR2 SMNVEV (reference sequence). CDR3 coding DNA: TGTGCCAGCAGGGGGGCAGTCCTTGAAAAACTGTTTTTT. This gives the protein CASRGAVLEKLFF. Variable domain in full (rest from reference TRBV27 and TRBJ1-4): EAQVTQNPRYLITVTGKKLTVTCSQNMNHEYMSWYRQDPGLGLRQIYYSMNVEVTDKGDVPEGYKVSRKEKRNFPLILESPSPNQTSLYFCASRGAVLEKLFFGSGTQLSVL.

The chain combines TRBV19 with TRBJ1-2; TRBD1 is a possible D gene (6 bases). Between the trimmed V and J ends, which lost 3 bases and 4 bases, there was a span of 12 bases. CDR1 LNHDA and CDR2 SQIVND come from the germline V gene (reference sequence). This CDR3 comprises 14 residues. The CDR3 is CASSILGAFYGYTF. CDR3 sequence (DNA): TGTGCCAGTAGTATCTTGGGGGCGTTCTATGGCTACACCTTC. The variable domain in full, completed from reference TRBV19 and TRBJ1-2, reads DGGITQSPKYLFRKEGQNVTLSCEQNLNHDAMYWYRQDPGQGLRLIYYSQIVNDFQKGDIAEGYSVSREKKESFPLTVTSAQKNPTAFYLCASSILGAFYGYTFGSGTRLTVV.

The chain has TRBV28 and TRBJ2-5; 7 bases fit TRBD2. Germline V lookup: CDR1 MDHEN, CDR2 SYDVKM. With V trimmed by 4 bases and J by 13 bases, 12 bases remained unmatched. The CDR3 has 13 residues. The CDR3 here is CASSSPMGGVGYF. As DNA, the CDR3 is TGTGCCAGCAGTTCCCCTATGGGGGGGGTTGGGTACTTC.

The chain links TRBV5-1 to TRBJ2-1; perhaps TRBD2 as D (5 bases). CDR1 is SGHRS, CDR2 YFSETQ, per germline. V gave up 4 bases and J gave up 5 bases, with 19 bases separating them. The CDR3 contains 16 residues. CDR3: CASSPGRTVADNEQFF. The CDR3 nucleotides read TGCGCCAGCAGCCCGGGTAGGACTGTTGCCGACAATGAGCAGTTCTTC.

J is TRBJ2-1 and V is TRBV28; TRBD1 aligns across 9 bases. Trimming at V came to 6 bases and at J to 3 bases, leaving 6 bases not matched to a gene. Germline V gene data show CDR1 as MDHEN and CDR2 as SYDVKM. The CDR3 extends over 15 amino acids. In DNA form, the CDR3 reads TGTGCCAGCAGCTGGGGGACAGGGAACTACAATGAGCAGTTCTTC. Translated, it gives CASSWGTGNYNEQFF.

The rearrangement uses TRBV5-6 and TRBJ2-3; 8 bases agree with TRBD2. V was pared by 1 base and J by 2 bases, with 6 bases of the junction left unmatched. The CDR3 sequence is 16 residues long. Germline-derived CDR1 and CDR2 are SGHDT and YYEEEE. The DNA of the CDR3 is TGTGCCAGCAGCTTGCGAACTAGCGGCCCCACAGATACGCAGTATTTT. Encoded protein: CASSLRTSGPTDTQYF.

This chain connects TRBV4-2 to TRBJ1-3, with D hard to call. The CDR3 loop spans 16 amino acids. Germline CDR1 LGHNA, CDR2 YNFKEQ. V was cut by 0 bases and J by 4 bases, with 13 bases left in between. The CDR3 here is CASSQDNLGTGNTIYF. CDR3 DNA sequence: TGTGCCAGCAGCCAAGATAATCTAGGTACCGGAAACACCATATATTTT.